A selection of T cell receptor beta chains follows, all from one sample in a study of T cells after posttransplantation cyclophosphamide. Clones were read by immunoSEQ multiplex PCR, and TCRdb kept only the in-frame ones, dropping some. Sampling found roughly 2,600 clones, none seen once. This specimen consisted of PBMCs, obtained 30 days after allogeneic stem cell transplant with posttransplant cyclophosphamide. The receptors were gathered from a female patient aged 60 to 70 who received an allogeneic stem cell transplant from an unrelated donor, was CMV-positive, and had acute GVHD only. Some T cells may be graft donor cells. CDR3s include the opening cysteine and the closing phenylalanine or tryptophan. Each record gives: J gene, D gene, V gene, clone size, CDR3 DNA, CDR3 protein. A D gene is named only where the DNA matches it firmly. The size field is filled for only some rows; it gives once, few, many or a size class.

TRBJ1-5 | - | TRBV14 | many | TGTGCCAGCACCCCGGGGTATGGCAATCAGCCCCAGCATTTT | CASTPGYGNQPQHF
TRBJ2-1 | TRBD2 | TRBV19 | many | TGTGCCAGTAGTATCCCCGGGATAGCGGGACACATATACAATGAGCAGTTCTTC | CASSIPGIAGHIYNEQFF
TRBJ1-2 | - | TRBV28 | large | TGTGCCAGCAGTTTAGACATGTATGGCTACACCTTC | CASSLDMYGYTF
TRBJ2-4 | TRBD2 | TRBV27 | many | TGTGCCAGCAGTTTATGGGCTAGCGGGAGGGCCCCTTCCAAAAACATTCAGTACTTC | CASSLWASGRAPSKNIQYF
TRBJ2-1 | - | TRBV28 | medium-sized | TGTGCCACATGGATGCCTCCTAGAACGGACACCTACAATGAGCAGTTCTTC | CATWMPPRTDTYNEQFF
TRBJ1-1 | - | TRBV2 | many | TGTGCCAGCAGTGGATCCCGGGACAAGAACACTGAAGCTTTCTTT | CASSGSRDKNTEAFF
TRBJ1-6 | - | TRBV5-8 | many | TGTGCCAGCAGCTTGAGAGGTTCACCCCTCCACTTT | CASSLRGSPLHF
TRBJ2-2 | TRBD1 | TRBV24-1 | many | TGTGCCACCAGTGATCCGGGATTGGACAGGGACCAATACGGGGAGCTGTTTTTT | CATSDPGLDRDQYGELFF
TRBJ2-2 | TRBD1 | TRBV6-5 | many | TGTGCCAGCAGGAGGACAGGGAACACCGGGGAGCTGTTTTTT | CASRRTGNTGELFF
TRBJ2-1 | TRBD1 | TRBV14 | many | TGTGCCAGCAGCCAAGACCCTGACAGGGCGCGTGAGCAGTTCTTC | CASSQDPDRAREQFF
TRBJ1-1 | - | TRBV27 | many | TGTGCCAGCAGTTTCATGAACACTGAAGCTTTCTTT | CASSFMNTEAFF
TRBJ1-2 | - | TRBV4-2 | many | TGTGCCAGCAGCCAAGGTGGGGGGTTTTATGGCTACACCTTC | CASSQGGGFYGYTF
TRBJ1-5 | TRBD1 | TRBV7-6 | many | TGTGCCAGCAGCCTCGGACAGGCCGGCAATCAGCCCCAGCATTTT | CASSLGQAGNQPQHF
TRBJ2-7 | TRBD1 | TRBV11-1 | many | TGTGCCAGCAGCTCCACCGGGACAGCGGTCGAGCAGTACTTC | CASSSTGTAVEQYF
TRBJ2-3 | - | TRBV10-3 | many | TGTGCCATAACTGGGGGGAACACAGATACGCAGTATTTT | CAITGGNTDTQYF
TRBJ1-1 | - | TRBV5-1 | many | TGCGCCAGCAGCTTATCGCCCGGGTCAACTGAAGCTTTCTTT | CASSLSPGSTEAFF
TRBJ2-3 | TRBD2 | TRBV28 | many | TGTGCCAGCAGTTCGAATAAACCTAGCGGGGGGGCCCGTTTTTGGGATACGCAGTATTTT | CASSSNKPSGGARFWDTQYF
TRBJ2-5 | - | TRBV29-1 | few | TGCAGCGTCTTCGAAGGAGGGGAGACCCAGTACTTC | CSVFEGGETQYF
TRBJ1-1 | - | TRBV13 | many | TGTGCCAGCAGCTTAGGTGCCAGCACTGAAGCTTTCTTT | CASSLGASTEAFF
TRBJ2-7 | - | TRBV28 | few | TGTGCCAGCAGTTTGGGGCAGACCCTAGTCCACGAGCAGTACTTC | CASSLGQTLVHEQYF
TRBJ2-1 | TRBD1 | TRBV28 | medium-sized | TGTGCCAGCAGTTTAGGACAGGGCTATGAGCAGTTCTTC | CASSLGQGYEQFF
TRBJ1-6 | - | TRBV11-2 | many | TGTGCCAGCAGCTTAGGCTGGGGGCGCGGGGGTTCACCCCTCCACTTT | CASSLGWGRGGSPLHF
TRBJ2-7 | - | TRBV4-2 | many | TGTGCCAGCAGCCAAGCAGAAACCTACGAGCAGTACTTC | CASSQAETYEQYF
TRBJ2-1 | - | TRBV14 | many | TGTGCCAGCAGCCAGGACTTTGGGGATGAGCAGTTCTTC | CASSQDFGDEQFF
TRBJ2-5 | - | TRBV6-5 | many | TGTGCCAGCAGCCCTGCCCCTACCGAGACCCAGTACTTC | CASSPAPTETQYF
TRBJ2-2 | - | TRBV5-1 | many | TGCGCCAGCAGCTTCGGAGATGCGGTGTTTTTT | CASSFGDAVFF
TRBJ2-7 | - | TRBV9 | medium-sized | TGTGCCAGCAGCTCGGGGGCGGGGGCGCCTAACGAGCAGTACTTC | CASSSGAGAPNEQYF
TRBJ2-7 | - | TRBV6-2/TRBV6-3 | medium-sized | TGTGCCAGCAGTTACAAGCGTCAGGGGGGCTACGAGCAGTACTTC | CASSYKRQGGYEQYF
TRBJ2-2 | TRBD1 | TRBV9 | medium-sized | TGTGCCAGCAGCCCCCGACAGGGCAAGAACACCGGGGAGCTGTTTTTT | CASSPRQGKNTGELFF
TRBJ2-3 | - | TRBV2 | many | TGTGCCAGCGGAGCCGGGTGGGATACGCAGTATTTT | CASGAGWDTQYF
TRBJ2-7 | TRBD1 | TRBV29-1 | few | TGCAGCGCCGGAGCAGGGGGAGCCGACCAGCAGTACTTC | CSAGAGGADQQYF
TRBJ1-1 | - | TRBV2 | many | TGTGCCAGCAGCCTCACACCGAACACTGAAGCTTTCTTT | CASSLTPNTEAFF
TRBJ1-5 | TRBD1 | TRBV7-8 | medium-sized | TGTGCCAGCAGCTTAACTCCGGGACAGGGGCATCAGCCCCAGCATTTT | CASSLTPGQGHQPQHF
TRBJ1-2 | - | TRBV4-3 | medium-sized | TGCGCCAGCAGCCAAGATCCTAGCGCAGCATCTTACTATGGCTACACCTTC | CASSQDPSAASYYGYTF
TRBJ2-5 | TRBD1 | TRBV7-9 | medium-sized | TGTGCCAGCAGCTTAGCGGACAGGGGTGAGACCCAGTACTTC | CASSLADRGETQYF
TRBJ2-2 | TRBD1 | TRBV24-1 | many | TGTGCCACCATGGGACAGGTTAACACCGGGGAGCTGTTTTTT | CATMGQVNTGELFF
TRBJ2-5 | TRBD2 | TRBV6-5 | many | TGTGCCAGCAGTTACGGACTAGCGGGAGGAGAGACCCAGTACTTC | CASSYGLAGGETQYF
TRBJ2-1 | - | TRBV15 | - | TGTGCCACCAGCAGAGTGACGGGGGGCAAATACAATGAGCAGTTCTTC | CATSRVTGGKYNEQFF
TRBJ2-7 | - | TRBV27 | many | TGTGCCAGCAGTTCCCAGGACAGTCCCTCCTACGAGCAGTACTTC | CASSSQDSPSYEQYF
TRBJ2-7 | - | TRBV13 | many | TGTGCCAGCAGCTCTCAGGGGTACGAGCAGTACTTC | CASSSQGYEQYF
TRBJ2-5 | TRBD2 | TRBV6-1 | many | TGTGCCAGCAGAATCATAGCGGGGCAAGAGACCCAGTACTTC | CASRIIAGQETQYF
TRBJ2-5 | - | TRBV7-2 | many | TGTGCCAGCAGCAACGGGGGAAGCCAAGAGACCCAGTACTTC | CASSNGGSQETQYF
TRBJ2-7 | TRBD1 | TRBV19 | many | TGTGCCAGTAGTATAGGGACAGGGGCCTACGAGCAGTACTTC | CASSIGTGAYEQYF
TRBJ1-1 | - | TRBV28 | medium-sized | TGTGCCAGCAGTTTAAGGCAGAACACTGAAGCTTTCTTT | CASSLRQNTEAFF
TRBJ2-7 | TRBD1 | TRBV6-2/TRBV6-3 | many | TGTGCCAGCAGTTACTCCCGGGACAGATTAGCCTACGAGCAGTACTTC | CASSYSRDRLAYEQYF
TRBJ2-7 | TRBD2 | TRBV12-3/TRBV12-4 | many | TGTGCCAGCAGTCTTCTAGCGGGTCCGCGGCACGAGCAGTACTTC | CASSLLAGPRHEQYF
TRBJ1-1 | - | TRBV12-3/TRBV12-4 | many | TGTGCCAGCAGTTTACAGCGGAACACTGAAGCTTTCTTT | CASSLQRNTEAFF
TRBJ2-1 | - | TRBV6-5 | many | TGTGCCAGCAGTTATTCGTCCTACAATGAGCAGTTCTTC | CASSYSSYNEQFF
TRBJ1-2 | - | TRBV14 | many | TGTGCCAGCAGCCAAGGAAGGGCTCGAGGGCACTATGGCTACACCTTC | CASSQGRARGHYGYTF
TRBJ2-7 | TRBD1 | TRBV28 | medium-sized | TGTGCCAGCAGCCCCTCGGGACAGCGATCCTACGAGCAGTACTTC | CASSPSGQRSYEQYF
TRBJ2-1 | - | TRBV11-2 | many | TGTGCCAGCAGCTTAGTATCACTAGCCAATGAGCAGTTCTTC | CASSLVSLANEQFF
TRBJ1-5 | TRBD1 | TRBV30 | many | TGTGCCTGGAGTGGACAGGGGGGTCAGCCCCAGCATTTT | CAWSGQGGQPQHF
TRBJ2-1 | - | TRBV7-9 | large | TGTGCCAGCAGCCCCCCGTTGTACAATGAGCAGTTCTTC | CASSPPLYNEQFF
TRBJ2-7 | - | TRBV27 | many | TGTGCCAGCAGTTTATCCAGGGTACACGAGCAGTACTTC | CASSLSRVHEQYF